This entry is about one TCR beta chain. The entry originates in a study of blood T cell repertoires in COVID-19. The CDR3 spans 15 residues. CDR1 and CDR2 from the germline V gene are SGHKS and YYEKEE (reference sequence). The V gene lost 7 bases and the J gene lost 5 bases, with 21 bases spanning the gap. Per the original data handling: Scientists estimated how many nucleated cells there were by amplifying reference gene primers. Some clones are missing from TCRdb's copy, which holds only in-frame ones; the method was immunoSEQ multiplex PCR. V and J calls and clone size are given by that table; D and trimming were obtained from the DNA. The sample holds 150,000 or so clones; 70% to 90% are singletons and the top ten take over 4.5%.

Material: peripheral blood. The V gene is TRBV5-5, the J gene TRBJ1-1, with D perhaps TRBD1 (6 bases). The source is a human donor in a cohort sampled during active COVID-19. CDR3 amino acids: CASSSPLGGGTEAFF. For the CDR3, the DNA is TGTGCCAGCTCCTCACCTTTAGGGGGAGGGACTGAAGCTTTCTTT.